This TCR beta chain was identified during a study of control samples from healthy donors and cancer patients. V was cut by 9 bases and J by 2 bases, with 9 bases left in between. There are 12 residues in the CDR3. Germline V CDR1 and CDR2: WNHNN, SYGVQD (reference sequence). Assay: immunoSEQ multiplex PCR; the TCRdb copy retains only in-frame clones and omits some. The repertoire consists of roughly 76,000 clones, with approximately 93% occurring once and the leading ten covering 1.3%. This chain links TRBV10-1 with TRBJ2-3; D unclear. This TCR was recovered from a woman aged 40 to 49 with lung cancer. The sequenced sample was PBMCs. As DNA, the CDR3 is TGCGCCAGACCACCCAACACAGATACGCAGTATTTT. The encoded protein is CARPPNTDTQYF.